The 17 T cell receptor beta chains given below trace back to one sample, sequenced in a study of blood T cell repertoires in COVID-19. TCRdb's copy holds only in-frame clones and misses some; the assay was immunoSEQ multiplex PCR. The data hold about 230,000 clones, with 80% to 85% observed a single time. The sequencing input was peripheral blood. The receptor source for this set is a man aged 40-55 years with acute or convalescent COVID-19.

This rearrangement joins TRBV18 to TRBJ1-1; tentatively, D is TRBD1 (5 bases). The CDR3 sequence is 17 residues long. Looked up from germline, CDR1 is KGHSH and CDR2 is LQKENI. Between the trimmed V and J ends, which lost 6 bases and 4 bases, there was a span of 24 bases. DNA for the CDR3: TGTGCCAGCTCGACACTTCGGGGGACGTACATGGGCACTGAAGCTTTCTTT. Translating it yields CASSTLRGTYMGTEAFF.

This chain joins TRBV11-3 and TRBJ2-1; 9 bases are a match to TRBD2. Germline CDR1 and CDR2: SGHNT and YENEEA. This CDR3 comprises 14 residues. V gave up 5 bases and J gave up 11 bases; unmatched junction bases: 10. Here the CDR3 reads CASSASTSGRQQFF. CDR3 coding DNA: TGTGCCAGCAGCGCCTCGACTAGCGGCCGGCAGCAGTTCTTC.

The gene calls are TRBV2 and TRBJ1-5; D remains unclear. CDR3 length: 15 residues. Germline V gives CDR1 SNHLY, CDR2 FYNNEI. V was shortened by 7 bases and J by 2 bases, with 15 bases between the two germline ends. In DNA, the CDR3 is TGTGCCAGCACCCTGGGGAGCTCCGGCAATCAGCCCCAGCATTTT. This gives the protein CASTLGSSGNQPQHF.

The CDR3 reads CASSLLSAGETQYF. The DNA for the CDR3 is TGTGCCAGCAGCTTACTGTCAGCGGGCGAGACCCAGTACTTC. The chain employs TRBV11-2 and TRBJ2-5; perhaps TRBD2 as D (6 bases). V lost 2 bases, J lost 5 bases, and 12 bases lay in between. CDR3 length equals 14 residues. Germline CDR1 and CDR2: SGHAT and FQNNGV.

In DNA, the CDR3 is TGTGCCAGCAGCCCCACCGGACGGGGGGGTCGGGCCCGTGAGGACACCATATATTTT. Amino acids: CASSPTGRGGRAREDTIYF. The V gene is TRBV9, the J gene TRBJ1-3; D might be TRBD1 (5 bases). Germline CDR1 and CDR2: SGDLS and YYNGEE. The CDR3 totals 19 residues. V shed 4 bases and J shed 8 bases, with 31 bases lying between them.

The chain links TRBV2 to TRBJ2-7; D remains unclear. With 4 bases removed from V and 4 bases from J, the gap between germline ends came to 14 bases. Germline assignment: CDR1 SNHLY and CDR2 FYNNEI. This CDR3 contains 14 residues. CDR3: CASSGLYSPYEQYF. CDR3 nucleotide sequence: TGTGCCAGCAGTGGATTGTACAGCCCGTACGAGCAGTACTTC.

This clone was recorded once. The chain links TRBV29-1 to TRBJ2-7, with TRBD2 matching over 13 bases. The V and J ends lost 5 bases and 2 bases, in that order; junction bases with no gene match: 6. There are 15 residues in the CDR3. CDR1 is SQVTM, CDR2 ANQGSEA, per germline. The CDR3 is CSVQGLAGRTYEQYF. The CDR3 coding sequence is TGCAGCGTTCAGGGACTAGCGGGACGTACCTACGAGCAGTACTTC.

The chain joins TRBV9 to TRBJ2-1; 12 nucleotides align to TRBD2. The length of the CDR3 is 16 residues. The V gene end was trimmed by 3 bases and the J gene end by 0 bases; junction bases not matched to a gene: 1. In germline, CDR1 is SGDLS, CDR2 YYNGEE. CDR3 nucleotide sequence: TGTGCCAGCAGCGGGACTAGCGGGAACTCCTACAATGAGCAGTTCTTC. This encodes CASSGTSGNSYNEQFF.

The chain links TRBV30 to TRBJ1-2; D not certain. The germline V gene has CDR1 GTSNPN and CDR2 SVGIG (reference sequence). With 2 bases removed from V and 6 bases from J, the gap between germline ends came to 10 bases. The CDR3 has 12 amino acids. In DNA form, the CDR3 reads TGTGCCTGGAGTCTTGACGGGGATGGCTACACCTTC. Translated, it gives CAWSLDGDGYTF.

The rearrangement joins TRBV5-4 to TRBJ2-3; 13 bases line up with TRBD2. The CDR3 is 15 residues long. CDR1 is SGHNT, CDR2 YYREEE, per germline (reference sequence). V lost 4 bases and J lost 6; bases outside the gene matches: 5. The CDR3 loop reads CASSEGLAGRDTQYF. Written as DNA, the CDR3 is TGTGCCAGCAGCGAGGGACTAGCGGGGAGGGATACGCAGTATTTT.

The chain couples TRBV30 to TRBJ1-3; a weak D match, TRBD1 (5 bases). Trimming took 2 bases from V and 2 from J, leaving 13 bases between them. The CDR3 loop spans 15 amino acids. The germline gives CDR1 GTSNPN, CDR2 SVGIG (reference sequence). The CDR3 DNA follows: TGTGCCTGGAGTTTAGGCGGGGGAACTGGAAACACCATATATTTT. Protein: CAWSLGGGTGNTIYF.

This sequence joins TRBV6-2 or TRBV6-3 and TRBJ1-1; 9 bases match TRBD1. The germline gives CDR1 MNHEY, CDR2 SVGEGT. There are 16 residues in the CDR3. After removal of 5 bases from V and 3 bases from J, the junction contained 10 bases not matched to a gene. DNA of the CDR3: TGTGCCAGCAGTCAAAAACCGGGACAGGGCTACACTGAAGCTTTCTTT. Translating it yields CASSQKPGQGYTEAFF.

The rearrangement joins TRBV19 to TRBJ2-3; TRBD1 matches at 8 bases. CDR1 and CDR2 (germline): LNHDA, SQIVND (reference sequence). The CDR3 is 13 amino acids. Trimming removed 5 bases from V and 3 bases from J; junction bases left unmatched: 1. Written as DNA, the CDR3 is TGTGCCAGTAGTCACAGGGGGACAGATACGCAGTATTTT. Translated: CASSHRGTDTQYF.

The chain recombines TRBV9 with TRBJ1-4; D might be TRBD1 (6 bases). This CDR3 comprises 16 residues. V was trimmed by 3 bases and J by 5 bases, leaving 17 bases between them. Germline CDR1 SGDLS, CDR2 YYNGEE. As DNA, the CDR3 is TGTGCCAGCAGCGCCGGGGGGGCAGTTCGAAATGAAAAACTGTTTTTT. Translation gives CASSAGGAVRNEKLFF.

This clone was recorded once. The chain recombines TRBV19 with TRBJ1-4; D may be TRBD1 (5 bases). The CDR3 has 14 amino acids. CDR1 and CDR2 (germline): LNHDA, SQIVND (reference sequence). V gave up 5 bases and J gave up 5 bases, with 12 bases separating them. CDR3 protein: CASSPSGWNEKLFF. The CDR3 coding sequence is TGTGCCAGTAGTCCGTCAGGGTGGAATGAAAAACTGTTTTTT. Variable domain in full (rest from reference TRBV19 and TRBJ1-4): DGGITQSPKYLFRKEGQNVTLSCEQNLNHDAMYWYRQDPGQGLRLIYYSQIVNDFQKGDIAEGYSVSREKKESFPLTVTSAQKNPTAFYLCASSPSGWNEKLFFGSGTQLSVL.

This clone was detected once. V gene TRBV11-2 combines with J gene TRBJ2-7; possible D gene TRBD1, 6 bases. Germline V lookup: CDR1 SGHAT, CDR2 FQNNGV. V lost 5 bases, J lost 1 base, and 12 bases lay in between. This CDR3 spans 14 amino acids. CDR3 nucleotides: TGTGCCAGCAGCAAAGACAGGACATCCTACGAGCAGTACTTC. Translated, it gives CASSKDRTSYEQYF.

This chain joins TRBV5-8 and TRBJ2-1; the match to TRBD2 covers 9 bases. CDR3 size: 16 residues. With V trimmed by 4 bases and J by 8 bases, 13 bases remained unmatched. Germline assignment: CDR1 SGHTS and CDR2 YDEGEE. CDR3 in DNA: TGTGCCAGCAGCAACGAACCTAGCGGGACCAGCGATGAGCAGTTCTTC. Its protein product is CASSNEPSGTSDEQFF.